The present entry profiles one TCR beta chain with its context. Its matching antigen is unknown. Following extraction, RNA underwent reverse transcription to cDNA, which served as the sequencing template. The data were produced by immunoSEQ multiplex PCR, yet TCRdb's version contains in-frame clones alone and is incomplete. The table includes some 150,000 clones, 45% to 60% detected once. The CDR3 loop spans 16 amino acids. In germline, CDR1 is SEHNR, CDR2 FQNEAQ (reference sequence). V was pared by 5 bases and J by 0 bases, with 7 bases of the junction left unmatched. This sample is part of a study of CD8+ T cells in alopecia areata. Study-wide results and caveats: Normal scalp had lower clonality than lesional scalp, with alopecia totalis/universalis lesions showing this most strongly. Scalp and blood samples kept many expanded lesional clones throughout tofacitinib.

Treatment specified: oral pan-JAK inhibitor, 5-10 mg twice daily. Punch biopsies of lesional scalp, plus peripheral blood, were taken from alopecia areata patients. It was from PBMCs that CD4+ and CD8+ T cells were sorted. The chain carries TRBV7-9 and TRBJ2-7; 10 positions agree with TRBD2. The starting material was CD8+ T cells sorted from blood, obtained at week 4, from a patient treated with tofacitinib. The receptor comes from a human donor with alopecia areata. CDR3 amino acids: CASSPRSGGSSYEQYF. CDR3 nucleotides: TGTGCCAGCAGCCCACGTAGCGGGGGGAGCTCCTACGAGCAGTACTTC.